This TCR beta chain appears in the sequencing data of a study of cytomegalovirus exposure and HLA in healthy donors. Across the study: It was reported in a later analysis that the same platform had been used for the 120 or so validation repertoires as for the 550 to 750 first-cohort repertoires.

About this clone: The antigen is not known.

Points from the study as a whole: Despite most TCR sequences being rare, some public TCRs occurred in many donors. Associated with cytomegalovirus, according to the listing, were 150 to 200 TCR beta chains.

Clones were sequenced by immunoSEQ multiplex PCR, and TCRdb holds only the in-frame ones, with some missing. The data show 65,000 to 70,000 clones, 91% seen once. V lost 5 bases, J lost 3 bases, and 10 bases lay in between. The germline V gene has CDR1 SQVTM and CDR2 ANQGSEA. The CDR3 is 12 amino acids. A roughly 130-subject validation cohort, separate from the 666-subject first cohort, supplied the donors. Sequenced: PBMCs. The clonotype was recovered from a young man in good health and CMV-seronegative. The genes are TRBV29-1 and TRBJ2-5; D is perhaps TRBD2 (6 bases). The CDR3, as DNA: TGCAGCGTTTCTAGCGCCGAAGAGACCCAGTACTTC. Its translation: CSVSSAEETQYF.